This entry lists 24 T cell receptor beta chains sequenced from one sample in a study of blood T cells in healthy people across ages. Then a second PCR, running about 6 to 12 cycles, was carried out with a sample-barcoded 5' primer and a J-beta primer mix. TCRdb ran MiXCR on the 5' RACE reads and lists one entry per CDR3 protein. The top ten hold 5% to 7% of the sample, which has 1,300,000 or so distinct CDR3 sequences, roughly 60% seen once. The sequencing sample was made of blood. These receptor sequences come from a man between 18 and 35 years old in good health.

The chain is built from TRBV20-1 and TRBJ1-2; 9 bases match TRBD1. Per the germline V gene, CDR1 is DFQATT and CDR2 is SNEGSKA (reference sequence). The CDR3 has 11 amino acids. The V and J ends lost 6 bases and 9 bases, in that order; junction bases with no gene match: 5. The CDR3 is CSAMGQGSYTF. DNA of the CDR3: TGCAGTGCCATGGGACAGGGAAGCTACACCTTC.

The chain is built from TRBV14 and TRBJ2-1; D is possibly TRBD2 (6 bases). In germline, CDR1 is SGHDN, CDR2 FVKESK. There are 14 residues in the CDR3. The V end was cut by 3 bases, the J end by 4 bases, with 10 bases between. The CDR3: CASSHRGFYNEQFF. CDR3 nucleotides: TGTGCCAGCAGCCACCGGGGGTTTTACAATGAGCAGTTCTTC.

This chain connects TRBV6-5 to TRBJ1-1; D might be TRBD1 (6 bases). The CDR3 sequence is 11 residues long. Germline CDR1 and CDR2: MNHEY and SVGAGI. V lost 10 bases, J lost 9 bases, and 15 bases lay in between. CDR3 bases: TGTGCCACCCAGAGGGGGGATCAAGCTTTCTTT. Its protein is CATQRGDQAFF.

This clonotype was detected a few times. The chain has TRBV10-3 and TRBJ2-1; no clear D. Per germline, CDR1 ENHRY and CDR2 SYGVKD. V shed 2 bases and J shed 8 bases, with 4 bases lying between them. This CDR3 has 11 amino acids. CDR3 nucleotides: TGTGCCATCAGTGAGGTGGATGAGCAGTTCTTC. This gives the protein CAISEVDEQFF.

The sample holds a few counts of this clonotype. The chain uses TRBV20-1 and TRBJ2-5; maybe TRBD2 (6 bases). CDR1 is DFQATT, CDR2 SNEGSKA, per germline (reference sequence). Deletions cut 1 base from V and 0 bases from J, with 15 bases between. The CDR3 covers 16 residues. This chain's CDR3 is CSARAGLLQHQETQYF. The CDR3 DNA reads TGCAGTGCTAGAGCCGGACTACTCCAACACCAAGAGACCCAGTACTTC.

V gene TRBV7-2 combines with J gene TRBJ2-7; 8 nucleotides line up with TRBD2. This CDR3 spans 15 amino acids. Looked up from germline, CDR1 is SGHTA and CDR2 is FQGNSA. J was trimmed by 0 bases and V by 2 bases; bases with no gene match: 3. CDR3: CASSLSSGNSYEQYF. CDR3 sequence (DNA): TGTGCCAGCAGCTTAAGTAGCGGGAACTCCTACGAGCAGTACTTC.

This clonotype was counted only a few times. V and J are TRBV27 and TRBJ1-1; 7 bases map to TRBD1. Per the germline V gene, CDR1 is MNHEY and CDR2 is SMNVEV (reference sequence). This CDR3 is built from 14 residues. The V and J ends lost 3 bases and 6 bases, in that order; junction bases with no gene match: 7. The DNA for the CDR3 is TGTGCCAGCAGTTTGCACAGGGGAGTATCTGAAGCTTTCTTT. Amino acids: CASSLHRGVSEAFF.

This clonotype was seen more than once but under ten times. V gene TRBV10-3 combines with J gene TRBJ2-1; 9 bases agree with TRBD1. The CDR3 spans 16 residues. J was trimmed by 9 bases and V by 2 bases; bases with no gene match: 11. Looked up from germline, CDR1 is ENHRY and CDR2 is SYGVKD. The chain's CDR3 is CAISETGGAKVAEQFF. The CDR3 DNA reads as TGTGCCATCAGTGAGACAGGGGGCGCGAAGGTCGCTGAGCAGTTCTTC.

This clonotype was seen a few times. The chain uses TRBV9 and TRBJ2-1; TRBD2 matches at 15 bases. In germline, CDR1 is SGDLS, CDR2 YYNGEE. Trimming took 3 bases from V and 10 from J; bases not matched to a gene: 5. CDR3 length: 15 residues. CDR3 coding DNA: TGTGCCAGCAGCGGGACTAGCGGGGGGGCTAGGGAGCAGTTCTTC. Residues: CASSGTSGGAREQFF.

The chain carries TRBV4-1 and TRBJ2-7; the D gene is possibly TRBD2 (6 bases). V dropped 0 bases and J dropped 7 bases, with 13 bases sitting between them. Germline V gene lookup returns CDR1 MGHRA and CDR2 YSYEKL. This CDR3 region has 14 residues. This chain's CDR3 is CASSQDPSEGEQYF. The CDR3 DNA follows: TGCGCCAGCAGCCAAGATCCCTCGGAGGGGGAGCAGTACTTC.

The chain carries TRBV3-1 and TRBJ1-2, with D perhaps matching TRBD1 (5 bases). V was pared by 5 bases and J by 6 bases, with 16 bases between. Germline V gives CDR1 LGHDT, CDR2 YNNKEL (reference sequence). The CDR3 totals 14 residues. The CDR3: CASSKRREGNGYTF. In DNA, the CDR3 is TGTGCCAGCAGCAAAAGACGGGAGGGGAATGGCTACACCTTC.

The rearrangement uses TRBV27 and TRBJ2-7; the D call may be TRBD1 or TRBD2 (5 bases each). The J call may be mistaken, given a closer DNA end match to TRBJ2-5. This CDR3 is built from 15 residues. Germline loops: CDR1 MNHEY, CDR2 SMNVEV (reference sequence). In DNA form, the CDR3 reads TGTGCCAGCAGTTTGATGGGACGGTCTTCGGAGACCCAGTACTTC. It codes for CASSLMGRSSETQYF.

This clonotype was picked up a small number of times. The rearrangement links TRBV3-1 to TRBJ1-1; TRBD1 aligns across 7 bases. V lost 7 bases and J lost 1; bases outside the gene matches: 3. The germline gives CDR1 LGHDT, CDR2 YNNKEL (reference sequence). The CDR3 runs 13 residues. The CDR3: CASTGQANTEAFF. The CDR3 DNA follows: TGTGCCAGCACCGGACAGGCGAACACTGAAGCTTTCTTT. The full variable domain, in which reference TRBV3-1 and TRBJ1-1 provide the parts outside the CDR3, is DTAVSQTPKYLVTQMGNDKSIKCEQNLGHDTMYWYKQDSKKFLKIMFSYNNKELIINETVPNRFSPKSPDKAHLNLHINSLELGDSAVYFCASTGQANTEAFFGQGTRLTVV.

The rearrangement links TRBV12-3 or TRBV12-4 to TRBJ1-1, with a weak D call TRBD1 (6 bases). The V end lost 2 bases, the J end lost 4 bases, and 17 bases lay between the germline ends. The CDR3 sequence is 16 residues long. CDR3 coding DNA: TGTGCCAGCAGTTTATTGCGGTGGGGGCGTGGCACTGAAGCTTTCTTT. This codes for CASSLLRWGRGTEAFF.

This clonotype was picked up a small number of times. CDR3 region: CASSPLDSGRPGYEQYF. CDR3 nucleotides: TGTGCCAGCAGCCCTTTAGATAGCGGGAGACCGGGCTACGAGCAGTACTTC. The rearrangement uses TRBV6-6 and TRBJ2-7; 9 bases fit TRBD2. V dropped 6 bases and J dropped 3; count of bases not matched to a gene: 15. The length of the CDR3 is 17 residues. Germline V gene lookup returns CDR1 MNHNY and CDR2 SVGAGI (reference sequence).

The chain is built from TRBV20-1 and TRBJ1-6; possible D gene TRBD1, 5 bases. The CDR3 consists of 14 residues. Trimming stripped 3 bases from V and 8 bases from J, with 14 bases between. The germline V gene encodes CDR1 DFQATT and CDR2 SNEGSKA (reference sequence). The CDR3 spells CSARMRGGDSPLHF. For the CDR3, the DNA is TGCAGTGCTAGGATGCGGGGCGGAGATTCACCCCTCCACTTT.

In this sample, this clonotype turned up a few times. The chain combines TRBV4-3 with TRBJ2-1, with 7 positions matching TRBD1. The CDR3 is 15 residues long. The germline V gene has CDR1 LGHNA and CDR2 YSLEER. The V segment lost 0 bases and the J segment 8 bases; nucleotides outside the gene matches: 7. CDR3 sequence: CASSQDLGQLDEQFF. The CDR3 nucleotides are TGCGCCAGCAGCCAAGATCTGGGACAGCTCGATGAGCAGTTCTTC.

The chain recombines TRBV20-1 with TRBJ2-7; a possible D gene is TRBD1 (6 bases). Germline V CDR1 and CDR2: DFQATT, SNEGSKA (reference sequence). There are 13 residues in the CDR3. Trimming stripped 5 bases from V and 2 bases from J, with 13 bases between. The CDR3 DNA reads as TGCAGTGCTCGGACAGTCTCTACCTACGAGCAGTACTTC. It codes for CSARTVSTYEQYF.

The V call is TRBV2, the J call TRBJ2-4, with TRBD1 matching 7 bases. The assigned J gene may be wrong: the sequence end matches TRBJ2-7 better. The CDR3 is made up of 12 amino acids. Germline CDR1 is SNHLY and CDR2 is FYNNEI. This CDR3 reads CASRSGGGEQYF. In nucleotides, the CDR3 is TGTGCCAGCAGGTCAGGGGGTGGCGAGCAGTACTTC.

This sequence joins TRBV13 and TRBJ2-7; no clear D. Trimming shortened V by 0 bases and J by 3 bases, and 12 bases separated the two germline ends. CDR3 length equals 15 residues. The germline gives CDR1 PRHDT, CDR2 FYEKMQ (reference sequence). CDR3 region: CASSLGTTGSYEQYF. The CDR3 DNA sequence: TGTGCCAGCAGCTTAGGCACAACGGGTAGCTACGAGCAGTACTTC.

The genes are TRBV12-3 or TRBV12-4 and TRBJ1-4, with 7 bases fitting TRBD1. The CDR3 extends over 13 amino acids. V was pared by 8 bases and J by 8 bases, with 8 bases of the junction left unmatched. The CDR3 loop is CASGDRGHEKLFF. In nucleotides, the CDR3 is TGTGCCAGCGGTGATAGGGGGCACGAAAAACTGTTTTTT.

The CDR3 sequence is CASSWTSGGDTQYF. CDR3 nucleotides: TGTGCCAGCAGTTGGACTAGCGGGGGGGATACGCAGTATTTT. The chain couples TRBV7-2 to TRBJ2-3; 14 nucleotides line up with TRBD2. The V gene's germline CDR1 is SGHTA and CDR2 FQGNSA. The CDR3 consists of 14 residues. V trimming: 6 bases; J trimming: 6 bases; junction bases outside the gene matches: 2.

The V gene is TRBV10-2, the J gene TRBJ2-7; D call uncertain. CDR1 WSHSY and CDR2 SAAADI come from the germline V gene. The V gene lost 3 bases and the J gene lost 5 bases, with 14 bases spanning the gap. This CDR3 spans 14 amino acids. The CDR3 DNA reads as TGCGCCAGCAGTGACTCCAGGAATTGGGACGAGCAGTACTTC. This encodes CASSDSRNWDEQYF.

This clonotype was recorded a few times. The chain is built from TRBV7-2 and TRBJ2-5, with 12 nucleotides matching TRBD1. Germline CDR1 is SGHTA and CDR2 is FQGNSA. The CDR3 has 16 residues. V was clipped by 2 bases and J by 5 bases; unmatched bases: 6. CDR3 coding DNA: TGTGCCAGCAGCTTAATGGGACAGGGGGCGGGGGAGACCCAGTACTTC. This gives the protein CASSLMGQGAGETQYF.